One sample yielded the 3 T cell receptor beta chains listed below, sequenced in a study of beta chain features in type 1 diabetes. Every bit of the isolated RNA underwent reverse transcription, so sequencing read expressed TCRB transcripts. Only in-frame clones appear in the TCRdb table, and some are missing; sequencing was by immunoSEQ multiplex PCR. The sample contains 350,000 to 450,000 clones, around 12% of which appear only once. Their specific antigens are unknown. Notes on the study in general: Among patients with Type 1 diabetes, TCRB CDR3s were moderately but significantly shorter in every one of the four CD4+ subsets.

The specimen was naive CD4+ T cells from blood. The receptor set was obtained from a woman under 30 with type 1 diabetes.

This clone has more than one count but fewer than ten. V and J are TRBV7-8 and TRBJ2-2, with D perhaps TRBD1 (5 bases). Germline V gives CDR1 SGHVS, CDR2 FQNEAQ. Trimming shortened V by 1 base and J by 5 bases, and 11 bases separated the two germline ends. CDR3 size: 15 residues. The CDR3 DNA sequence: TGTGCCAGCAGCTTAGATTGGACACCGACCGGGGAGCTGTTTTTT. Residues: CASSLDWTPTGELFF.

The chain combines TRBV11-2 with TRBJ2-7, with D possibly TRBD1 on 5 matching bases. This CDR3 has 19 amino acids. Trimming removed 5 bases from V and 2 bases from J, with 28 bases in between. Looked up from germline, CDR1 is SGHAT and CDR2 is FQNNGV. CDR3 nucleotide sequence: TGTGCCAGCAGCCCCCTGGGAAGACAGCGAAGATCGGAACCCTACGAGCAGTACTTC. Translation: CASSPLGRQRRSEPYEQYF.

The chain carries TRBV7-9 and TRBJ2-7; a weak D match, TRBD2 (5 bases). Germline loops: CDR1 SEHNR, CDR2 FQNEAQ (reference sequence). Trimming pared 7 bases from V and 0 bases from J, leaving 13 bases between. The CDR3 covers 14 residues. The CDR3 coding sequence is TGTGCCAGCAAACCCGACGGGAACTCCTACGAGCAGTACTTC. Residues: CASKPDGNSYEQYF.